Below are 17 T cell receptor beta chains sequenced from a single sample in a study of blood T cell repertoires in COVID-19. The repertoire was sequenced with immunoSEQ multiplex PCR; TCRdb's copy has only in-frame clones and lacks some. The sample lists around 100,000 clones, 85% to 90% occurring once. The sequenced sample was peripheral blood. Receptor source: a human donor in a cohort sampled during active COVID-19.

The chain recombines TRBV7-2 with TRBJ2-3; a weak D match, TRBD1 (5 bases). Trimming took off 0 bases at V and 0 bases at J, with 10 bases between the two ends. The CDR3 loop spans 16 amino acids. Per germline, CDR1 SGHTA and CDR2 FQGNSA. Here the CDR3 reads CASSLAGEFSTDTQYF. CDR3 in DNA: TGTGCCAGCAGCTTAGCAGGGGAATTTAGCACAGATACGCAGTATTTT.

J is TRBJ2-1 and V is TRBV5-1; TRBD1 is a possible D gene (5 bases). V gave up 4 bases and J gave up 5 bases, with 16 bases separating them. The CDR3 runs 15 residues. CDR1 and CDR2 (germline): SGHRS, YFSETQ. CDR3 DNA: TGCGCCAGCAGCCCGTTTGGGGCGGATGACAATGAGCAGTTCTTC. Protein: CASSPFGADDNEQFF. The full variable domain, completed using reference TRBV5-1 and TRBJ2-1, is KAGVTQTPRYLIKTRGQQVTLSCSPISGHRSVSWYQQTPGQGLQFLFEYFSETQRNKGNFPGRFSGRQFSNSRSEMNVSTLELGDSALYLCASSPFGADDNEQFFGPGTRLTVL.

The CDR3 region has the DNA TGTGCCATCAGTGAGTCGGGGACTAGCCGATCGCAGTTCTTC. The encoded protein is CAISESGTSRSQFF. The rearrangement joins TRBV10-3 to TRBJ2-1; 9 positions agree with TRBD2. J lost 12 bases, V lost 0 bases, and 6 bases had no gene match. Germline assignment: CDR1 ENHRY and CDR2 SYGVKD. The CDR3 has 14 amino acids.

The DNA of the CDR3 is TGTGCCAGCAGTTCAGGCCGTGGACGGGGTGATCACGAGCAGTACTTC. Residues: CASSSGRGRGDHEQYF. The V and J genes are TRBV6-2 or TRBV6-3 and TRBJ2-7; a possible D gene is TRBD2 (5 bases). The germline gives CDR1 MNHEY, CDR2 SVGEGT. The CDR3 contains 16 residues. The V end was cut by 4 bases, the J end by 5 bases, with 21 bases between.

The chain recombines TRBV5-1 with TRBJ2-7; TRBD2 aligns across 8 bases. V shed 4 bases, J shed 5 bases, and the junction held 14 bases outside the gene matches. Germline CDR1 reads SGHRS; CDR2 reads YFSETQ. CDR3 length: 16 residues. The CDR3 DNA sequence: TGCGCCAGCAGCCCCGGGGGGGCTAGCGGTAACCACGAGCAGTACTTC. This sequence encodes CASSPGGASGNHEQYF.

The chain recombines TRBV9 with TRBJ2-5; TRBD1 agrees at 10 bases. Unmatched junction bases numbered 8, after V lost 4 bases and J lost 5 bases. The CDR3 extends over 15 amino acids. Germline V lookup: CDR1 SGDLS, CDR2 YYNGEE. The CDR3 spells CASSTLTGGVETQYF. CDR3 DNA sequence: TGTGCCAGCAGCACCTTGACAGGGGGCGTGGAGACCCAGTACTTC.

This clone was observed once. The chain couples TRBV6-4 to TRBJ2-1; 7 bases match TRBD2. Germline-derived CDR1 and CDR2 are MRHNA and SNTAGT. Germline trimming cut 5 bases from V and 2 bases from J; bases unmatched to any gene: 6. CDR3 length: 15 residues. The CDR3 DNA follows: TGTGCCAGCAGTTCAGAAGCGGGAACCTACAATGAGCAGTTCTTC. This translates into CASSSEAGTYNEQFF.

This chain connects TRBV25-1 to TRBJ2-7; 7 positions agree with TRBD2. Germline CDR1 reads MGHDK; CDR2 reads SYGVNS. This CDR3 has 16 residues. V shed 1 base and J 0 bases; nucleotides not matched to a gene: 6. CDR3: CASSESAGRSSYEQYF. The CDR3 DNA follows: TGTGCCAGCAGTGAATCAGCGGGACGGAGCTCCTACGAGCAGTACTTC.

The chain is built from TRBV21-1 and TRBJ2-7; whether TRBD1, the table's D call, matches the DNA was not checked. TRBV21-1 is described as a pseudogene. This CDR3 region has 16 residues. CDR3 DNA sequence: TGTGCCAGCAGCAGGTCGAATACCGGGACAGCCCACGAGCAGTACTTC. Its protein is CASSRSNTGTAHEQYF.

This chain joins TRBV11-3 and TRBJ2-7; TRBD1 agrees at 9 bases. V shed 3 bases and J 2 bases; nucleotides not matched to a gene: 8. Germline-derived CDR1 and CDR2 are SGHNT and YENEEA. The CDR3 consists of 16 residues. The CDR3 reads CASSFLNRDRAYEQYF. CDR3 nucleotide sequence: TGTGCCAGCAGCTTCCTGAACCGGGACAGGGCCTACGAGCAGTACTTC.

The V gene is TRBV6-5, the J gene TRBJ2-3, with TRBD2 matching 12 bases. V dropped 2 bases and J dropped 8; count of bases not matched to a gene: 5. The CDR3 totals 15 residues. Germline values: CDR1 MNHEY, CDR2 SVGAGI. The CDR3 region has the DNA TGTGCCAGCAGTTACGATACTAGCGGGAGGTTTACGCAGTATTTT. It specifies CASSYDTSGRFTQYF.

The genes are TRBV28 and TRBJ2-7, with D perhaps TRBD1 (5 bases). Germline V CDR1 and CDR2: MDHEN, SYDVKM. Trimming cost V 9 bases and J 4 bases, with 13 bases left between them. This CDR3 region has 12 residues. The CDR3 region has the DNA TGTGCCAGTGGGGCTCGCTATTACGAGCAGTACTTC. Translation gives CASGARYYEQYF.

Only a few counts were recorded for this clone. V is TRBV7-2 and J is TRBJ2-3; possibly TRBD2 for D (6 bases). Trimming pared 3 bases from V and 14 bases from J, leaving 12 bases between. CDR3 length equals 11 residues. Per the germline V gene, CDR1 is SGHTA and CDR2 is FQGNSA. Here the CDR3 reads CASSFRDLRYF. CDR3 DNA sequence: TGTGCCAGCAGCTTTAGGGACTTAAGGTATTTT.

The rearrangement links TRBV11-2 to TRBJ2-7; 8 bases are shared with TRBD1. CDR1 SGHAT and CDR2 FQNNGV come from the germline V gene. The CDR3 sequence is 15 residues long. V was pared by 5 bases and J by 4 bases, with 10 bases of the junction left unmatched. This chain's CDR3 is CASSPDRGAVYEQYF. CDR3 nucleotide sequence: TGTGCCAGCAGCCCTGACAGGGGCGCTGTGTACGAGCAGTACTTC.

This sequence joins TRBV6-6 and TRBJ2-5, with D possibly being TRBD2 (6 bases). The CDR3 has 15 residues. Germline V lookup: CDR1 MNHNY, CDR2 SVGAGI (reference sequence). V lost 2 bases, J lost 2 bases, and 12 bases lay in between. The CDR3 DNA sequence: TGTGCCAGCAGTTACGAGGGAGGTAGTCAAGAGACCCAGTACTTC. Its protein is CASSYEGGSQETQYF.

This chain uses TRBV6-1 with TRBJ2-4; TRBD1 matches at 10 bases. This CDR3 contains 19 residues. V gave up 3 bases and J gave up 0 bases; unmatched junction bases: 11. The V gene's germline CDR1 is MNHNS and CDR2 SASEGT. CDR3 coding DNA: TGTGCCAGCAGTGAGACAGGGGGCCAAACCCAAATAGCCAAAAACATTCAGTACTTC. Translation gives CASSETGGQTQIAKNIQYF.

The chain employs TRBV9 and TRBJ2-7; D is uncertain. This CDR3 comprises 14 residues. Trimming shortened V by 0 bases and J by 0 bases, and 7 bases separated the two germline ends. CDR1 and CDR2 from the germline V gene are SGDLS and YYNGEE. The CDR3 loop is CASSVGRVSYEQYF. CDR3 in DNA: TGTGCCAGCAGCGTAGGGAGAGTCTCCTACGAGCAGTACTTC.